The present TCR beta chain was sequenced within a study of prognosis after radiotherapy for stage I lung cancer. This clonotype was seen ten or more times. Two-round multiplex PCR amplified TCR beta CDR3 from genomic DNA. TRBV and TRBJ genes each had their own specific primers in first-round PCR. Using its own MiXCR run on the multiplex PCR reads, TCRdb lists one record per CDR3 protein. The table has under 20,000 distinct CDR3 sequences, approximately 50% seen once. Assessment by CT and PET/CT found all patients node-negative, and none had prior chemotherapy, radiotherapy or other malignancies. This receptor was taken from a donor over 45 with non-small cell lung cancer. The source material was PBMCs, sampled before or after stereotactic body radiation therapy (not recorded which).

CDR3 loop: CASSPSRPNTEAFF. The CDR3 coding sequence is TGTGCCAGCAGCCCGAGCAGGCCCAACACTGAAGCTTTCTTT. The chain joins TRBV7-9 to TRBJ1-1; D not certain. This CDR3 region has 14 residues. Trimming cost V 5 bases and J 2 bases, with 12 bases left between them. The germline CDR1 and CDR2 sequences are SEHNR and FQNEAQ (reference sequence).